This TCR beta chain was identified in a study of blood T cells in healthy people across ages. Note on this clonotype: Its specificity is unknown.

Overall study results and limits: CMV infection status of these donors was not known.

The second PCR ran about 6 to 11 cycles with a sample-barcoded 5' primer and J-beta primers. A template-switch adaptor that had 12 random nucleotides put a tag on each cDNA molecule. TCRdb reprocessed the 5' RACE reads via MiXCR and lists one record per CDR3 protein. Among approximately 320,000 distinct CDR3 sequences, 27% were seen once, and the ten largest hold about 30%. Each sample gave at least 6.5 million isolated PBMCs. CDR1 MNHEY and CDR2 SVGAGI come from the germline V gene. The CDR3 is made up of 14 amino acids. V lost 0 bases, J lost 8 bases, and 3 bases stayed unmatched. The source of this sequence is a woman in her seventies in good health. Source material: blood. The J gene is TRBJ2-5, the V gene TRBV6-5, with TRBD2 matching over 10 bases. The CDR3, as DNA: TGTGCCAGCAGTTACTCAGAGCGGGGGGGAACCCAGTACTTC. Amino acids: CASSYSERGGTQYF.